This TCR beta chain was obtained from a study of early T cells in non-severe SARS-CoV-2 infection. Background on the study: Unsorted whole-blood RNA was sequenced in bulk, leaving chains unpaired. Study observations and caveats: Missing private and CD4 specificities, VDJdb matching favored anti-spike CD8 responses.

In the library, individual cDNA molecules carried attached unique molecular identifiers. TCRdb passed the 5' RACE reads through MiXCR, listing each CDR3 protein once. The repertoire consists of about 90,000 distinct CDR3 sequences, with approximately 12% occurring once and the leading ten covering approximately 4.7%. This clonotype has a handful of counts. What it binds is unknown. CDR1 is LGHNT, CDR2 FRNRAP, per germline. CDR3 length equals 14 residues. V shed 5 bases, J shed 9 bases, and the junction held 8 bases outside the gene matches. Sequencing was performed on whole blood, taken at baseline. The clonotype originates from an adult who was a healthcare worker with PCR-confirmed SARS-CoV-2 infection or an uninfected control (not recorded which). The chain joins TRBV12-5 to TRBJ2-1, with 9 bases matching TRBD2. The CDR3 DNA sequence: TGTGCTAGTGGTCCAAGCGGGAGGCGGAGTGAGCAGTTCTTC. Its protein product is CASGPSGRRSEQFF.